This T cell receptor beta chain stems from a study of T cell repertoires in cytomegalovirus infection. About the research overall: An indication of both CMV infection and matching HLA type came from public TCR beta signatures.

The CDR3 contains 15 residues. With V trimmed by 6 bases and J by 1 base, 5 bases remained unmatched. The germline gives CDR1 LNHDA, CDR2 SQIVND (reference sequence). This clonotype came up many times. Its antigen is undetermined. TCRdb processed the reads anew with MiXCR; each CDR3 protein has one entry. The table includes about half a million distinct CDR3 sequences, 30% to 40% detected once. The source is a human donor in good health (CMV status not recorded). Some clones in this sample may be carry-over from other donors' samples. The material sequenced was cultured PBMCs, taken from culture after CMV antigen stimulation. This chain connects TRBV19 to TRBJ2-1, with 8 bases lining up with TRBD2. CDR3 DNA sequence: TGTGCCAGTAGGGCCGGGACTAGATCCTACAATGAGCAGTTCTTC. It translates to CASRAGTRSYNEQFF.